A single sample is the source of the 17 T cell receptor beta chains below, sequenced in a study of blood T cell repertoires in COVID-19. The protocol was immunoSEQ multiplex PCR, while the TCRdb copy is restricted to in-frame clones and leaves out a portion. This table has approximately 170,000 clones, about 82% appearing once. The sample taken for sequencing was peripheral blood. These receptors were obtained from a woman aged 80 or over with COVID-19, enrolled during active disease.

The V gene is TRBV5-1, the J gene TRBJ1-2; 8 nucleotides match TRBD1. Trimming at V came to 0 bases and at J to 6 bases, leaving 4 bases not matched to a gene. This CDR3 contains 14 residues. Per germline, CDR1 SGHRS and CDR2 YFSETQ. The CDR3 region has the DNA TGCGCCAGCAGCTTGGGACAGGGGCCCAATGGCTACACCTTC. It translates to CASSLGQGPNGYTF.

The chain carries TRBV7-3 and TRBJ2-1, with TRBD2 matching over 7 bases. V lost 5 bases, J lost 7 bases, and 14 bases stayed unmatched. Germline V lookup: CDR1 SGHTA, CDR2 FQGTGA. The CDR3 has 16 amino acids. CDR3 nucleotides: TGTGCCAGCAGCCCTACCCCGTCTAGCGGTCGTAATGAGCAGTTCTTC. Protein: CASSPTPSSGRNEQFF.

This chain joins TRBV7-2 and TRBJ2-7; perhaps TRBD2 as D (7 bases). The CDR3 is 11 amino acids. V shed 5 bases and J shed 10 bases, with 12 bases lying between them. Germline-derived CDR1 and CDR2 are SGHTA and FQGNSA. The CDR3 coding sequence is TGTGCCAGCAGCGAGGGGGGGTCCCAGTACTTC. Its protein is CASSEGGSQYF. The full variable domain, its missing parts supplied by reference TRBV7-2 and TRBJ2-7, is GAGVSQSPSNKVTEKGKDVELRCDPISGHTALYWYRQSLGQGLEFLIYFQGNSAPDKSGLPSDRFSAERTGGSVSTLTIQRTQQEDSAVYLCASSEGGSQYFGPGTRLTVT.

V and J are TRBV2 and TRBJ2-1, with TRBD2 as a possible D gene (6 bases). V was shortened by 3 bases and J by 4 bases, with 10 bases between the two germline ends. The germline V gene has CDR1 SNHLY and CDR2 FYNNEI. The length of the CDR3 is 14 residues. This CDR3 is CASSEDSGYNEQFF. Written as DNA, the CDR3 is TGTGCCAGCAGTGAGGATAGCGGTTACAATGAGCAGTTCTTC. Full variable domain (outside the CDR3, taken from reference TRBV2 and TRBJ2-1): EPEVTQTPSHQVTQMGQEVILRCVPISNHLYFYWYRQILGQKVEFLVSFYNNEISEKSEIFDDQFSVERPDGSNFTLKIRSTKLEDSAMYFCASSEDSGYNEQFFGPGTRLTVL.

The chain combines TRBV3-1 (or the pseudogene TRBV3-2) with TRBJ1-1; D gene unclear. Germline values: CDR1 LGHDT, CDR2 YNNKEL (reference sequence). This CDR3 comprises 14 residues. Trimming pared 5 bases from V and 0 bases from J, leaving 10 bases between. The CDR3 bases are TGTGCCAGCAGCTCCTATACCATGAACACTGAAGCTTTCTTT. Amino acids: CASSSYTMNTEAFF.

This clone was found once. The chain links TRBV28 to TRBJ1-2, with no clear D. V lost 2 bases and J lost 7, with 17 bases in between. Germline V gene sequence: CDR1 MDHEN, CDR2 SYDVKM. The CDR3 consists of 15 residues. CDR3 in amino acids: CASSLVLSDMSGYTF. The CDR3, as DNA: TGTGCCAGCAGTTTAGTTCTATCCGACATGTCTGGCTACACCTTC.

The chain carries TRBV19 and TRBJ2-7; possibly TRBD2 for D (6 bases). The CDR3 totals 13 residues. Germline-derived CDR1 and CDR2 are LNHDA and SQIVND (reference sequence). The V and J ends lost 10 bases and 0 bases respectively, with 13 bases between them. This CDR3 reads CATRGTPSYEQYF. CDR3 DNA: TGTGCCACCCGGGGGACCCCCTCCTACGAGCAGTACTTC.

The chain combines TRBV6-5 with TRBJ2-3, with a weak D call TRBD1 (5 bases). V gave up 6 bases and J gave up 1 base, with 14 bases separating them. CDR3 size: 15 residues. The germline V gene has CDR1 MNHEY and CDR2 SVGAGI. The CDR3 sequence is CASRGVSGGTDTQYF. Written as DNA, the CDR3 is TGTGCCAGCAGAGGGGTATCCGGAGGCACAGATACGCAGTATTTT.

The chain employs TRBV6-5 and TRBJ2-3; TRBD1 agrees at 9 bases. The junction had 3 bases not matched to a gene; V was cut back by 4 bases and J by 1 base. Germline assignment: CDR1 MNHEY and CDR2 SVGAGI. This CDR3 region has 15 residues. The CDR3 nucleotides are TGTGCCAGCAGTTTGACAGGGGGAGGCACAGATACGCAGTATTTT. Its protein product is CASSLTGGGTDTQYF.

The V and J genes are TRBV7-8 and TRBJ1-2; D unresolved. The V end lost 4 bases, the J end lost 7 bases, and 13 bases lay between the germline ends. This CDR3 comprises 13 residues. Germline CDR1 reads SGHVS; CDR2 reads FQNEAQ. In nucleotides, the CDR3 is TGTGCCAGCAGCTCCTTTTCCCTTAGTGGCTACACCTTC. It encodes CASSSFSLSGYTF.

The V call is TRBV5-6, the J call TRBJ2-2, with 13 positions matching TRBD2. Unmatched junction bases numbered 4, after V lost 4 bases and J lost 1 base. The CDR3 contains 17 residues. Germline-derived CDR1 and CDR2 are SGHDT and YYEEEE. The CDR3 sequence: CASSGGTSGVNTGELFF. The CDR3, as DNA: TGTGCCAGCAGCGGCGGGACTAGCGGGGTGAACACCGGGGAGCTGTTTTTT.

This clone was picked up a small number of times. The V gene is TRBV6-6, the J gene TRBJ2-7, with 10 bases identical to TRBD1. Per germline, CDR1 MNHNY and CDR2 SVGAGI (reference sequence). Trimming took 10 bases from V and 7 from J; bases not matched to a gene: 7. The CDR3 extends over 12 amino acids. CDR3 in DNA: TGTGCCACCGCCGGGGGACAGGGGGAGCAGTACTTC. This translates into CATAGGQGEQYF.

The chain couples TRBV6-5 to TRBJ2-1; perhaps TRBD1 as D (5 bases). CDR1 and CDR2 (germline): MNHEY, SVGAGI. The CDR3 runs 13 residues. V was cut by 8 bases and J by 6 bases, with 14 bases left in between. The CDR3, as DNA: TGTGCCAGCGCCCCACGGACACCCAATGAGCAGTTCTTC. This gives the protein CASAPRTPNEQFF.

The table lists this clone with a few counts. The J gene is TRBJ1-3, the V gene TRBV9, with D hard to call. Looked up from germline, CDR1 is SGDLS and CDR2 is YYNGEE. This CDR3 has 14 residues. V lost 7 bases, J lost 0 bases, and 11 bases lay in between. The CDR3 bases are TGTGCCAGCTCACAGACGGACTCTGGAAACACCATATATTTT. Amino acids: CASSQTDSGNTIYF.

As for this clone: The junction differs from germline at one of its ends, possibly a read error. The J gene is TRBJ1-2, the V gene TRBV6-1; 12 bases are shared with TRBD1. Germline-derived CDR1 and CDR2 are MNHNS and SASEGT. The CDR3 has 13 residues. CDR3 residues: CASSESGQGAQGF. CDR3 nucleotide sequence: TGTGCCAGCAGTGAGTCGGGACAGGGGGCTCAGGGCTTC.

The CDR3 bases are TGTGCCAGCAGTGCTCCCTCTCCAGGGGGGAGCTCCTATAATTCACCCCTCCACTTT. Translated: CASSAPSPGGSSYNSPLHF. This chain links TRBV6-1 with TRBJ1-6; 7 nucleotides agree with TRBD1. The CDR3 runs to 19 residues. V dropped 4 bases and J dropped 0; count of bases not matched to a gene: 12. The germline V gene encodes CDR1 MNHNS and CDR2 SASEGT.

The J gene is TRBJ1-2, the V gene TRBV11-2; 8 bases map to TRBD1. The CDR3 runs to 15 residues. J was trimmed by 7 bases and V by 4 bases; bases with no gene match: 11. Germline V CDR1 and CDR2: SGHAT, FQNNGV. CDR3 protein: CASSSRQGFFPGYTF. The CDR3 DNA is TGTGCCAGCAGCTCGAGACAGGGGTTTTTTCCTGGCTACACCTTC. The whole variable domain, remainder taken from reference TRBV11-2 and TRBJ1-2, is EAGVAQSPRYKIIEKRQSVAFWCNPISGHATLYWYQQILGQGPKLLIQFQNNGVVDDSQLPKDRFSAERLKGVDSTLKIQPAKLEDSAVYLCASSSRQGFFPGYTFGSGTRLTVV.